The next 27 T cell receptor beta chains were all read from a single sample in a study of monozygotic twins with inflammatory bowel disease (dated by TCRdb to the late 2010s). The library was generated by 5' RACE. Sequenced using an Illumina HiSeq 2500. After TCRdb reprocessed the reads, each CDR3 protein sequence was kept as one row, without DNA. The table held for this sample gives tens of thousands of distinct CDR3 sequences. In total, the top ten clones hold 6% to 9.5% of the sample. Sequenced: blood. These receptor sequences come from a human donor with ulcerative colitis or Crohn's disease, or a healthy co-twin of an affected twin (not recorded which).

The chain carries TRBV20-1 and TRBJ2-1; TCRdb calls TRBD2, which cannot be checked without DNA. Germline values: CDR1 DFQATT, CDR2 SNEGSKA (reference sequence). The CDR3 contains 15 residues. CDR3 sequence: CSARRGGPLSNEQFF.

This chain uses TRBV20-1 with TRBJ2-3; checking the TCRdb D call of TRBD1 is not possible without DNA. CDR1 and CDR2 from the germline V gene are DFQATT and SNEGSKA (reference sequence). The length of the CDR3 is 14 residues. The CDR3 spells CSARVGANTDTQYF.

The rearrangement uses TRBV7-6 and TRBJ2-1; TCRdb's D call of TRBD2 is untestable without DNA. Germline V CDR1 and CDR2: SGHVS, FNYEAQ. The CDR3 sequence is 12 residues long. This chain's CDR3 is CASSLTRDEQFF.

This rearrangement joins TRBV7-9 to TRBJ1-1. Looked up from germline, CDR1 is SEHNR and CDR2 is FQNEAQ (reference sequence). This CDR3 spans 13 amino acids. This CDR3 is CASSHDRNTEAFF.

The chain employs TRBV7-8 and TRBJ2-7; TCRdb's D call, TRBD1, is unchecked because there is no DNA. Per the germline V gene, CDR1 is SGHVS and CDR2 is FQNEAQ. This CDR3 comprises 15 residues. The CDR3: CASSLSRDREYEQYF.

V is TRBV7-2 and J is TRBJ1-1; as DNA is missing, the TRBD1 call by TCRdb cannot be tested. The CDR3 contains 14 residues. Germline V lookup: CDR1 SGHTA, CDR2 FQGNSA. CDR3 loop: CASKFQGLGTEAFF.

The chain has TRBV2 and TRBJ1-4; TCRdb proposes TRBD1, but this gene call is untestable without DNA. The CDR3 is 15 residues long. The germline CDR1 and CDR2 sequences are SNHLY and FYNNEI. This CDR3 is CASTLGGAGNEKLFF.

V is TRBV12-3 or TRBV12-4 and J is TRBJ2-7; the TCRdb D gene call, TRBD1, has no DNA to confirm it. The CDR3 has 16 amino acids. The CDR3: CASSRTGGSFSYEQYF.

V is TRBV6-2 or TRBV6-3 and J is TRBJ2-7. CDR3 length equals 16 residues. Germline CDR1 MNHEY, CDR2 SVGEGT. The chain's CDR3 is CASRNHGSSSSYEQYF.

The chain combines TRBV12-3 or TRBV12-4 with TRBJ2-3. CDR3 size: 13 residues. The CDR3 sequence is CASTIGLTDTQYF.

V and J are TRBV20-1 and TRBJ2-1. The CDR3 loop spans 14 amino acids. Germline CDR1 DFQATT, CDR2 SNEGSKA (reference sequence). Here the CDR3 reads CSVGLRPTYNEQFF.

The rearrangement uses TRBV19 and TRBJ1-6. The CDR3 length is 16 residues. Per germline, CDR1 LNHDA and CDR2 SQIVND (reference sequence). The CDR3 reads CASTPSSRAHNSPLHF.

J is TRBJ2-3 and V is TRBV19; the D gene TCRdb calls, TRBD1, cannot be checked with no DNA. CDR1 and CDR2 (germline): LNHDA, SQIVND (reference sequence). The CDR3 contains 14 residues. CDR3 sequence reads: CASSIATGVDTQYF.

This sequence joins TRBV20-1 and TRBJ1-6; checking the TCRdb D call of TRBD1 is not possible without DNA. Per germline, CDR1 DFQATT and CDR2 SNEGSKA (reference sequence). The CDR3 consists of 15 residues. The CDR3 is CSATTIGQGGSPLHF.

The chain carries TRBV28 and TRBJ1-1; the D call from TCRdb, TRBD1, cannot be confirmed without DNA. The germline V gene encodes CDR1 MDHEN and CDR2 SYDVKM. CDR3 length: 16 amino acids. The CDR3 region is CASSSPRGASNTEAFF.

The chain links TRBV7-6 to TRBJ2-5; without DNA, the TCRdb call of TRBD2 cannot be checked. The germline V gene has CDR1 SGHVS and CDR2 FNYEAQ. The CDR3 extends over 17 amino acids. CDR3 sequence: CASSLLIAGGPAKTQYF.

The J gene is TRBJ2-1, the V gene TRBV5-1; TCRdb designates TRBD1, a call that cannot be tested without DNA. CDR3 length equals 16 residues. The germline V gene encodes CDR1 SGHRS and CDR2 YFSETQ. CDR3 loop: CASQKGGEVKGNEQFF.

This chain uses TRBV12-3 or TRBV12-4 with TRBJ2-1. The CDR3 loop spans 15 amino acids. CDR3 sequence reads: CASSRLMSSYNEQFF.

The J gene is TRBJ2-3, the V gene TRBV7-6; as DNA is missing, the TRBD2 call by TCRdb cannot be tested. Germline V gene sequence: CDR1 SGHVS, CDR2 FNYEAQ. The CDR3 loop spans 16 amino acids. The CDR3 here is CASSLGTRISTDTQYF.

V is TRBV11-1 and J is TRBJ1-1; TCRdb's D gene call, TRBD1, goes unchecked for lack of DNA. The CDR3 spans 15 residues. Germline V lookup: CDR1 SGHAT, CDR2 FQDESV (reference sequence). The CDR3 reads CASSPYRERGTEAFF.

The chain joins TRBV28 to TRBJ2-7; TCRdb selects TRBD1, and the lack of DNA leaves this call unchecked. Germline loops: CDR1 MDHEN, CDR2 SYDVKM. The CDR3 sequence is 16 residues long. CDR3 protein: CASSLLPGQGPYEQYF.

This sequence joins TRBV6-5 and TRBJ1-1; TCRdb lists TRBD1, though no DNA is available to test this call. This CDR3 has 15 amino acids. Germline V gene sequence: CDR1 MNHEY, CDR2 SVGAGI. The CDR3 here is CASSSPGRGALEAFF.

The chain combines TRBV5-6 with TRBJ2-3. The CDR3 sequence is 12 residues long. Germline V gene sequence: CDR1 SGHDT, CDR2 YYEEEE. The CDR3 sequence: CASSRPTDTQYF.

The chain uses TRBV21-1 and TRBJ2-1. TRBV21-1 is a known pseudogene. The CDR3 extends over 13 amino acids. This CDR3 reads CAREEASYNEQFF.

The V gene is TRBV20-1, the J gene TRBJ1-2; checking the TCRdb D call of TRBD1 is not possible without DNA. Germline CDR1 is DFQATT and CDR2 is SNEGSKA (reference sequence). The CDR3 sequence is 14 residues long. The CDR3: CSARDPRGSYGYTF.

The chain couples TRBV15 to TRBJ2-2; without DNA, the TCRdb call of TRBD1 cannot be checked. This CDR3 is built from 22 residues. CDR1 and CDR2 from the germline V gene are LNHNV and YYDKDF (reference sequence). CDR3 sequence: CATSRERTSSVRAGGTTGELFF. The entire variable domain, with the rest obtained from reference TRBV15 and TRBJ2-2, is as follows: DAMVIQNPRYQVTQFGKPVTLSCSQTLNHNVMYWYQQKSSQAPKLLFHYYDKDFNNEADTPDNFQSRRPNTSFCFLDIRSPGLGDTAMYLCATSRERTSSVRAGGTTGELFFGEGSRLTVL.

The chain couples TRBV12-3 or TRBV12-4 to TRBJ1-4; the D gene TCRdb calls, TRBD1, cannot be checked with no DNA. The CDR3 runs to 15 residues. CDR3 amino acids: CASSFGGQGIGKLFF.